The clone carrying this T cell receptor (beta chain) was recorded once. Its antigen is unidentified. This specimen comes from a study of cytomegalovirus exposure and HLA in healthy donors. Points from the study as a whole: It has been reported that TCR beta sequences accurately predicted the HLA-A and HLA-B alleles of most subjects. Several V segments, TRBV6-2 and TRBV6-3 among them, could not be told apart and were dropped.

PCR was performed using 60 Vbeta and 13 Jbeta primers. In the original analysis: Per a later analysis, the number of unique TCR beta chains was about 80 million, of which some 10 million were shared. TCRdb's copy holds only in-frame clones and misses some; the assay was immunoSEQ multiplex PCR. D and trimming were read from the DNA, whereas the V and J calls and clone size are those reported in that table. Among some 130,000 clones listed, 75% to 85% were seen once. The length of the CDR3 is 16 residues. CDR1 and CDR2 (germline): SGHRS, YFSETQ. The junction had 7 bases not matched to a gene; V was cut back by 4 bases and J by 1 base.

The sequenced sample was PBMCs. V usage is TRBV5-1 and J usage is TRBJ2-7; 11 bases are a match to TRBD1. This clonotype was sampled from a woman between 40 and 55 years old in good health and CMV-seronegative. CDR3: CASSTWTGGNSYEQYF. The CDR3 DNA sequence: TGCGCCAGCAGCACCTGGACAGGGGGCAATTCCTACGAGCAGTACTTC.